This record covers a single T cell receptor (beta chain). As yet, its antigen is unknown. The sequence runs out 3 residues before the end of the CDR3; the remainder is reconstructed from the germline J gene. The data stem from a study of Tregs in tolerant kidney transplant recipients. Notes on the study in general: Biological reproducibility was not directly addressed, but technical replication error appeared minimal. Tolerant patients' donor-specific Tregs expanded beyond overall Tregs, suggesting antigen-driven growth. Some patients' samples used different primers over time, so nucleotide sequences weren't comparable. Expanding Tregs on activated donor B cells appeared to best identify donor-specific TCRbeta clones.

The CDR3 is made up of 15 amino acids. V shed 5 bases, J shed 3 bases, and the junction held 8 bases outside the gene matches. Looked up from germline, CDR1 is MGHRA and CDR2 is YSYEKL. The nonmyeloablative bone marrow transplants came from related graft donors, with transient mixed chimerism. The data were produced by immunoSEQ multiplex PCR, yet TCRdb's version contains in-frame clones alone and is incomplete. The sample table sets out some 15,000 clones. Sample: CD8+ T cells from blood (PBMCs), taken 6 months after the transplant. The clonotype was recovered from a human patient who received a combined kidney and bone marrow transplant. A subset of T cells may come from the graft donor. The V gene is TRBV4-1, the J gene TRBJ2-7; TRBD1 matches 9 bases. The CDR3 is CASSLDRGRFYEQYF. The CDR3 DNA, read in part, is TGCGCCAGCAGCTTGGACAGGGGAAGGTTCTACGAG.